This T cell receptor beta chain comes out of a study of siplizumab effects on memory and regulatory T cells. General observations from the study: Alloreactive sequences traceable to unstimulated CD4+ memory cells were significantly reduced by siplizumab. Memory cells seemed less diverse than naive T cells, which also seemed major contributors to the alloresponse.

This clone was picked up one time. Antigen unknown. Per-sample assaying covered 95,000 to 100,000 TCR templates. Profiling relied on immunoSEQ multiplex PCR, and the TCRdb table lists in-frame clones only, not all of them. The data contain about 85,000 clones, 95% of them singletons. The TCR was taken from a human donor in good health. Sample: CD8+ T cells sorted from blood.

This CDR3 reads CASSGGVGNQPQHF. CDR3 DNA sequence: TGTGCCAGCAGCGGAGGTGTGGGCAATCAGCCCCAGCATTTT. This chain uses TRBV9 with TRBJ1-5; D ambiguous. Germline assignment: CDR1 SGDLS and CDR2 YYNGEE. Deletions cut 3 bases from V and 2 bases from J, with 9 bases between. CDR3 size: 14 residues.